The T cell receptor beta chain described here comes from a study of blood T cell repertoires in COVID-19. Study summary: Sites in the United States, Italy and Spain provided acute and convalescent COVID-19 samples.

The CDR3 has 13 amino acids. Germline V gene sequence: CDR1 KGHSH, CDR2 LQKENI. V was pared by 6 bases and J by 0 bases, with 9 bases between. Original handling: How many nucleated cells were present was estimated from reference gene primer amplification. The method was immunoSEQ multiplex PCR; TCRdb's version includes in-frame clones alone and lacks a portion of them. V and J calls and clone size are given by that table; D and trimming were obtained from the DNA. This sample carries under 200,000 clones, 70% to 80% of them seen once, and the ten largest clones take more than 7%. The rearrangement joins TRBV18 to TRBJ2-7; D unclear. Source material: peripheral blood. This clonotype originated in a woman aged 55 to 70 with COVID-19, enrolled during active disease. The DNA for the CDR3 is TGTGCCAGCTCCCCATCCAGCTCCTACGAGCAGTACTTC. This gives the protein CASSPSSSYEQYF.